This T cell receptor (beta chain) appears in the sequencing data of a study of OX40 agonist ivuxolimab in advanced cancers. Study at large: The group had a mean age of about 65 years, ranged from about 20 to 85, and was 82.7% male. Study-level points and caveats: Relative to CD4+ cells, CD8+ T cells on average had more expanded clones. In the 0.1 to 3.0 mg/kg range, CD4+ and CD8+ blood T cells had expanded clonally by week 6.

Assay used: immunoSEQ multiplex PCR; TCRdb lists only in-frame clones, some missing. The sample contains approximately 35,000 clones, approximately 80% of which appear only once. In the case of this clone: Its target is not known.

This CDR3 is built from 13 residues. Between the trimmed V and J ends, which lost 4 bases and 1 base, there was a span of 8 bases. Germline CDR1 SGHDT, CDR2 YYEEEE. This receptor was identified in an adult with an advanced solid tumor such as melanoma, head and neck, liver or kidney cancer. This sequence joins TRBV5-6 and TRBJ1-2; maybe TRBD1 (5 bases). Source: CD4+ or CD8+ T cells sorted from blood, taken in a trial of the OX40 agonist ivuxolimab. The CDR3 sequence is CASSGGGNYGYTF. CDR3 sequence (DNA): TGTGCCAGCAGCGGCGGGGGTAACTATGGCTACACCTTC.